A single sample gave rise to the 19 T cell receptor beta chains below, sequenced in a study of blood T cell repertoires in COVID-19. The method was immunoSEQ multiplex PCR; TCRdb's version includes in-frame clones alone and lacks a portion of them. This table has roughly 140,000 clones, 82% appearing once. Source material: peripheral blood. These receptors came from a woman older than 75 with acute or convalescent COVID-19.

The gene calls are TRBV7-2 and TRBJ1-5, with 7 bases identical to TRBD1. J was trimmed by 11 bases and V by 4 bases; bases with no gene match: 8. The CDR3 runs 13 residues. Germline-derived CDR1 and CDR2 are SGHTA and FQGNSA. The CDR3 bases are TGTGCCAGCAGCTCACAGGGGCTACAGGCCCAGCATTTT. Encoded protein: CASSSQGLQAQHF.

This clone was seen a single time. V usage is TRBV9 and J usage is TRBJ2-1, with 8 bases aligning to TRBD2. The CDR3 length is 19 residues. Germline V gene data show CDR1 as SGDLS and CDR2 as YYNGEE. Trimming removed 2 bases from V and 6 bases from J; junction bases left unmatched: 19. CDR3 sequence (DNA): TGTGCCAGCAGCGTCACCCCCCGTGAAGGGCGGGGGGCCCTCAATGAGCAGTTCTTC. Amino acid sequence: CASSVTPREGRGALNEQFF.

The chain recombines TRBV18 with TRBJ2-3; 14 nucleotides match TRBD2. Germline CDR1 is KGHSH and CDR2 is LQKENI. With V trimmed by 5 bases and J by 4 bases, 14 bases remained unmatched. The CDR3 is made up of 19 amino acids. DNA for the CDR3: TGTGCCAGCTCAACTCAAACCGGGACTAGCGGGAGCTTTGCAGATACGCAGTATTTT. It is translated as CASSTQTGTSGSFADTQYF.

The V call is TRBV4-1, the J call TRBJ2-1, with D unclear. V was shortened by 3 bases and J by 1 base, with 13 bases between the two germline ends. The CDR3 sequence is 16 residues long. The germline V gene encodes CDR1 MGHRA and CDR2 YSYEKL. For the CDR3, the DNA is TGCGCCAGCAGCCATGGGCTTCCCCTGTCCTACAATGAGCAGTTCTTC. Protein product: CASSHGLPLSYNEQFF.

This clone came up a few times. The chain uses TRBV7-2 and TRBJ2-1; 9 nucleotides line up with TRBD2. Germline V lookup: CDR1 SGHTA, CDR2 FQGNSA. CDR3 length equals 15 residues. With 1 base clipped from V and 8 bases from J, the junction kept 6 bases outside the gene matches. The CDR3 reads CASSLEGGGADEQFF. As DNA, the CDR3 is TGTGCCAGCAGCTTAGAGGGCGGGGGGGCCGATGAGCAGTTCTTC.

The V and J genes are TRBV5-4 and TRBJ2-5; 9 bases align to TRBD1. This CDR3 has 15 residues. With V trimmed by 4 bases and J by 4 bases, 8 bases remained unmatched. Germline CDR1 is SGHNT and CDR2 is YYREEE (reference sequence). The DNA for the CDR3 is TGTGCCAGCAGCAGCGGGACAGGGAATCGAGAGACCCAGTACTTC. It encodes CASSSGTGNRETQYF.

The chain has TRBV7-9 and TRBJ2-2; 9 nucleotides line up with TRBD2. Germline V gene lookup returns CDR1 SEHNR and CDR2 FQNEAQ (reference sequence). The CDR3 has 15 residues. J lost 1 base, V lost 3 bases, and 0 bases had no gene match. The CDR3 bases are TGTGCCAGCAGCTTTAGCGGGGGGAACACCGGGGAGCTGTTTTTT. It translates to CASSFSGGNTGELFF. Combining the CDR3 with reference TRBV7-9 and TRBJ2-2 gives the whole variable domain DTGVSQNPRHKITKRGQNVTFRCDPISEHNRLYWYRQTLGQGPEFLTYFQNEAQLEKSRLLSDRFSAERPKGSFSTLEIQRTEQGDSAMYLCASSFSGGNTGELFFGEGSRLTVL.

The chain carries TRBV6-5 and TRBJ1-4, with TRBD1 identical over 8 bases. The ends lost 6 bases at V and 3 bases at J; junction bases unmatched: 6. Germline CDR1 MNHEY, CDR2 SVGAGI. This CDR3 contains 15 residues. CDR3 sequence reads: CASSPQGAPNEKLFF. CDR3 sequence (DNA): TGTGCCAGCAGCCCCCAGGGGGCTCCTAATGAAAAACTGTTTTTT.

This rearrangement joins TRBV6-5 to TRBJ2-7, with D unresolved. The CDR3 sequence is 11 residues long. Germline CDR1 reads MNHEY; CDR2 reads SVGAGI. Deletions cut 5 bases from V and 3 bases from J, with 5 bases between. The CDR3 here is CASSNSYEQYF. In DNA, the CDR3 is TGTGCCAGCAGTAACAGCTACGAGCAGTACTTC.

J is TRBJ1-1 and V is TRBV19, with 8 bases matching TRBD1. This CDR3 contains 13 residues. V lost 5 bases, J lost 1 base, and 0 bases stayed unmatched. Germline CDR1 reads LNHDA; CDR2 reads SQIVND (reference sequence). Here the CDR3 reads CASSGQGNTEAFF. The CDR3 DNA reads TGTGCCAGTAGTGGACAGGGGAACACTGAAGCTTTCTTT.

CDR3: CASSETTGGISGYTF. The CDR3 DNA reads TGTGCCAGCAGTGAGACGACAGGGGGCATTAGCGGCTACACCTTC. The chain links TRBV2 to TRBJ1-2; the match to TRBD1 covers 10 bases. Germline V CDR1 and CDR2: SNHLY, FYNNEI. There are 15 residues in the CDR3. V shed 3 bases and J 8 bases; nucleotides not matched to a gene: 9.

V usage is TRBV27 and J usage is TRBJ2-1; D may be TRBD1 (5 bases). CDR3 size: 15 residues. Trimming removed 5 bases from V and 6 bases from J, with 17 bases in between. The germline CDR1 and CDR2 sequences are MNHEY and SMNVEV (reference sequence). The CDR3 sequence is CASSTPPREVNEQFF. CDR3 nucleotides: TGTGCCAGCAGTACCCCCCCCAGGGAAGTCAATGAGCAGTTCTTC.

The chain has TRBV14 and TRBJ2-3, with TRBD2 matching 11 bases. Germline V gene lookup returns CDR1 SGHDN and CDR2 FVKESK. The length of the CDR3 is 17 residues. The J segment lost 0 bases and the V segment lost 4 bases, leaving 6 bases of the junction unmatched. The CDR3 DNA reads as TGTGCCAGCAGCCTGACCCTAGCGGGAGGAAGCACAGATACGCAGTATTTT. Protein product: CASSLTLAGGSTDTQYF.

The CDR3: CASSQAPGVYSNQPQHF. For the CDR3, the DNA is TGCGCCAGCAGCCAAGCCCCAGGGGTGTATAGCAATCAGCCCCAGCATTTT. The gene calls are TRBV4-1 and TRBJ1-5; D is possibly TRBD1 (6 bases). CDR3 length: 17 amino acids. Between the trimmed V and J ends, which lost 1 base and 0 bases, there was a span of 13 bases. From germline, CDR1 is MGHRA and CDR2 YSYEKL.

The chain has TRBV28 and TRBJ2-7, with 11 nucleotides matching TRBD1. With V trimmed by 10 bases and J by 5 bases, 4 bases remained unmatched. Germline V CDR1 and CDR2: MDHEN, SYDVKM. This CDR3 has 12 amino acids. The CDR3 is CAIGQGANEQYF. The CDR3, as DNA: TGTGCCATCGGACAGGGGGCAAACGAGCAGTACTTC.

The rearrangement joins TRBV6-5 to TRBJ1-3; 9 nucleotides match TRBD1. The CDR3 runs to 14 residues. Unmatched junction bases numbered 5, after V lost 5 bases and J lost 6 bases. Germline loops: CDR1 MNHEY, CDR2 SVGAGI. CDR3 loop: CASSPGQGPNTIYF. In DNA form, the CDR3 reads TGTGCCAGCAGTCCCGGACAGGGGCCAAACACCATATATTTT.

V is TRBV7-6 and J is TRBJ2-5; the D is unclear. The V gene's germline CDR1 is SGHVS and CDR2 FNYEAQ. CDR3 length: 15 residues. The V end was cut by 0 bases, the J end by 1 base, with 9 bases between. The CDR3 sequence is CASSLAYSSQETQYF. CDR3 in DNA: TGTGCCAGCAGCTTAGCGTACAGTTCCCAAGAGACCCAGTACTTC.

The gene calls are TRBV5-6 and TRBJ2-7; 9 bases are a match to TRBD2. The V gene end was trimmed by 2 bases and the J gene end by 5 bases; junction bases not matched to a gene: 17. CDR3 size: 18 residues. Germline assignment: CDR1 SGHDT and CDR2 YYEEEE. Here the CDR3 reads CASSFVSGSLSPRHEQYF. DNA for the CDR3: TGTGCCAGCAGCTTTGTTAGCGGGAGCCTCTCCCCGCGCCACGAGCAGTACTTC.

This chain links TRBV10-3 with TRBJ2-5, with 14 bases lining up with TRBD2. Germline-derived CDR1 and CDR2 are ENHRY and SYGVKD. Trimming took 0 bases from V and 7 from J; bases not matched to a gene: 13. This CDR3 spans 19 amino acids. The CDR3 DNA sequence: TGTGCCATCAGTGAGTCGACGGGACTAGCGGGAGTTGCTTTGGGGACCCAGTACTTC. Amino acids: CAISESTGLAGVALGTQYF.